These 26 T cell receptor beta chains were sequenced from one sample in a study of siplizumab effects on memory and regulatory T cells. Sequenced by immunoSEQ multiplex PCR; TCRdb stores in-frame clones only, minus some. This table holds some 97,000 clones, more than 85% found once. The source material was CD4+ T cells sorted from blood. The receptors come from a human donor in good health.

The chain couples TRBV7-2 to TRBJ2-7, with D possibly being TRBD2 (7 bases). Per germline, CDR1 SGHTA and CDR2 FQGNSA. The V end was cut by 1 base, the J end by 3 bases, with 16 bases between. The CDR3 spans 16 residues. CDR3 nucleotide sequence: TGTGCCAGCAGCTTAGGAGGGGGGGCCCAGGGCTACGAGCAGTACTTC. Translated: CASSLGGGAQGYEQYF.

The V and J genes are TRBV11-2 and TRBJ1-2; tentative D call: TRBD1 (5 bases). This CDR3 is 15 amino acids long. Germline assignment: CDR1 SGHAT and CDR2 FQNNGV. The V end was cut by 2 bases, the J end by 3 bases, with 13 bases between. The CDR3 DNA follows: TGTGCCAGCAGCTTAACGGGGCCACTGGACTATGGCTACACCTTC. Amino acid sequence: CASSLTGPLDYGYTF.

This clone was seen only once. This rearrangement joins TRBV28 to TRBJ2-1; D gene uncertain. This CDR3 has 19 amino acids. In germline, CDR1 is MDHEN, CDR2 SYDVKM. V was cut by 2 bases and J by 3 bases, with 23 bases left in between. Written as DNA, the CDR3 is TGTGCCAGCAGTTTACTTCCCCCATTGGAGCTTATCCGCTACAATGAGCAGTTCTTC. Protein sequence: CASSLLPPLELIRYNEQFF.

This clone has only a few counts. The chain joins TRBV10-3 to TRBJ2-2; possible D gene TRBD2, 6 bases. Trimming removed 2 bases from V and 5 bases from J, with 9 bases in between. The germline V gene encodes CDR1 ENHRY and CDR2 SYGVKD. The CDR3 is 14 amino acids. The CDR3 coding sequence is TGTGCCATCAGTGAGAAACGGGGGACCGGGGAGCTGTTTTTT. This sequence encodes CAISEKRGTGELFF.

V and J are TRBV5-1 and TRBJ2-3, with no clear D. Per the germline V gene, CDR1 is SGHRS and CDR2 is YFSETQ. The V end lost 3 bases, the J end lost 0 bases, and 11 bases lay between the germline ends. The CDR3 runs 15 residues. CDR3 region: CASSSAMGSTDTQYF. CDR3 DNA sequence: TGCGCCAGCAGCTCCGCCATGGGGAGCACAGATACGCAGTATTTT.

This chain uses TRBV7-3 with TRBJ2-7; D remains ambiguous. Trimming pared 5 bases from V and 7 bases from J, leaving 15 bases between. The CDR3 length is 13 residues. Germline loops: CDR1 SGHTA, CDR2 FQGTGA. The DNA for the CDR3 is TGTGCCAGCAGCCGGTCGGCGAAGGGAGAGCAGTACTTC. Protein sequence: CASSRSAKGEQYF.

The chain joins TRBV11-2 to TRBJ1-1; the D is unclear. Germline V gene sequence: CDR1 SGHAT, CDR2 FQNNGV. The ends were cut back, 6 bases at V and 10 bases at J, with 12 bases in the middle. This CDR3 has 11 residues. The DNA of the CDR3 is TGTGCCAGCAGTTCCCCAGAGGGAGCTTTCTTT. It translates to CASSSPEGAFF.

The chain combines TRBV15 with TRBJ2-1; 8 bases agree with TRBD2. The germline gives CDR1 LNHNV, CDR2 YYDKDF (reference sequence). The CDR3 covers 16 residues. V trimming: 3 bases; J trimming: 0 bases; junction bases outside the gene matches: 4. CDR3 sequence (DNA): TGTGCCACCAGCAGGGGGCTAGCGGGCTCCTACAATGAGCAGTTCTTC. Its translation: CATSRGLAGSYNEQFF.

The J gene is TRBJ2-5, the V gene TRBV6-5, with D tentatively TRBD1 (5 bases). Germline V gives CDR1 MNHEY, CDR2 SVGAGI. V lost 0 bases to trimming and J lost 5 bases, with 16 bases between them. This CDR3 has 16 residues. In DNA form, the CDR3 reads TGTGCCAGCAGTTACTCGATCGGCAGGGTAGGCGAGACCCAGTACTTC. Residues: CASSYSIGRVGETQYF.

The chain carries TRBV5-8 and TRBJ1-5; D is ambiguous. The V gene lost 1 base and the J gene lost 3 bases, with 2 bases spanning the gap. From germline, CDR1 is SGHTS and CDR2 YDEGEE. The CDR3 sequence is 12 residues long. CDR3 nucleotide sequence: TGTGCCAGCAGCTTGTTCAATCAGCCCCAGCATTTT. Translation: CASSLFNQPQHF. Combining the CDR3 with reference TRBV5-8 and TRBJ1-5 gives the whole variable domain EAGVTQSPTHLIKTRGQQATLRCSPISGHTSVYWYQQALGLGLQFLLWYDEGEERNRGNFPPRFSGRQFPNYSSELNVNALELEDSALYLCASSLFNQPQHFGDGTRLSIL.

The chain is built from TRBV6-5 and TRBJ2-5; the D gene is possibly TRBD2 (6 bases). Germline V CDR1 and CDR2: MNHEY, SVGAGI. V was trimmed by 7 bases and J by 0 bases, leaving 12 bases between them. This CDR3 is built from 14 residues. CDR3 protein: CASTKRGYQETQYF. CDR3 DNA: TGTGCCAGCACTAAACGGGGGTACCAAGAGACCCAGTACTTC.

The J gene is TRBJ1-6, the V gene TRBV18; possible D gene TRBD1, 5 bases. The CDR3 runs to 15 residues. Germline CDR1 and CDR2: KGHSH and LQKENI. Deletions cut 3 bases from V and 9 bases from J, with 15 bases between. In DNA, the CDR3 is TGTGCCAGCTCACCCTATACGGGGCCCCTTTCACCCCTCCACTTT. This translates into CASSPYTGPLSPLHF.

This chain links TRBV7-2 with TRBJ1-4; TRBD1 matches at 7 bases. Unmatched junction bases numbered 1, after V lost 0 bases and J lost 3 bases. The germline CDR1 and CDR2 sequences are SGHTA and FQGNSA. The CDR3 is 15 amino acids. The CDR3 region has the DNA TGTGCCAGCAGCTTAGCGGGGACAGCTAATGAAAAACTGTTTTTT. Residues: CASSLAGTANEKLFF.

The gene calls are TRBV29-1 and TRBJ1-5; D unresolved. The CDR3 is made up of 12 amino acids. Germline V CDR1 and CDR2: SQVTM, ANQGSEA. Trimming removed 7 bases at V and 5 bases at J, with 12 bases between. CDR3 DNA: TGCAGCGCTAAGATCGGTGATCAGCCCCAGCATTTT. It is translated as CSAKIGDQPQHF.

This clone is a singleton in its sample. The chain links TRBV6-5 to TRBJ1-1; D is unclear. CDR1 and CDR2 (germline): MNHEY, SVGAGI. Trimming took 0 bases from V and 3 from J, leaving 5 bases between them. The CDR3 is 13 amino acids. The CDR3 region has the DNA TGTGCCAGCAGTTACTCGACTGACACTGAAGCTTTCTTT. Amino acids: CASSYSTDTEAFF.

This chain uses TRBV9 with TRBJ2-7, with 10 bases fitting TRBD2. V was clipped by 1 base and J by 0 bases; unmatched bases: 1. Looked up from germline, CDR1 is SGDLS and CDR2 is YYNGEE. The CDR3 has 15 amino acids. As DNA, the CDR3 is TGTGCCAGCAGCGTACTAGCGGGGGCCTCCTACGAGCAGTACTTC. It translates to CASSVLAGASYEQYF.

This clone was picked up one time. This sequence joins TRBV4-2 and TRBJ2-7; unclear D gene. This CDR3 region has 16 residues. Deletions cut 2 bases from V and 4 bases from J, with 18 bases between. Germline CDR1 is LGHNA and CDR2 is YNFKEQ. The CDR3 spells CASSQFSRDPTYEQYF. CDR3 nucleotides: TGTGCCAGCAGCCAATTCTCAAGGGATCCAACATACGAGCAGTACTTC.

This chain connects TRBV10-2 to TRBJ1-1, with a possible D match to TRBD1 (5 bases). V lost 6 bases to trimming and J lost 1 base, with 12 bases between them. Germline CDR1 WSHSY, CDR2 SAAADI. The CDR3 has 14 residues. This CDR3 is CASRKAQGNTEAFF. CDR3 nucleotides: TGCGCCAGCAGGAAGGCGCAGGGGAACACTGAAGCTTTCTTT.

The V and J genes are TRBV5-1 and TRBJ1-1, with unresolved D. With 4 bases removed from V and 5 bases from J, the gap between germline ends came to 18 bases. CDR1 and CDR2 (germline): SGHRS, YFSETQ. This CDR3 region has 15 residues. The CDR3 loop is CASSPGGGKGTEAFF. DNA of the CDR3: TGCGCCAGCAGCCCCGGTGGAGGGAAGGGTACTGAAGCTTTCTTT.

The V gene is TRBV11-2, the J gene TRBJ1-2; TRBD1 matches at 7 bases. CDR1 is SGHAT and CDR2 is FQNNGV in the germline V gene. Trimming took 5 bases from V and 8 from J; bases not matched to a gene: 8. The CDR3 extends over 13 amino acids. The CDR3 region has the DNA TGTGCCAGCAGCCACTGGGACAGTTGGGGCTACACCTTC. Protein: CASSHWDSWGYTF.

The chain uses TRBV7-6 and TRBJ2-7; no definite D call. Deletions cut 2 bases from V and 2 bases from J, with 10 bases between. The CDR3 is made up of 14 amino acids. Germline-derived CDR1 and CDR2 are SGHVS and FNYEAQ. The CDR3 sequence is CASSLNTETYEQYF. CDR3 nucleotide sequence: TGTGCCAGCAGCTTAAATACGGAAACCTACGAGCAGTACTTC.

V is TRBV11-3 and J is TRBJ1-6; D is ambiguous. V lost 2 bases and J lost 6, with 5 bases in between. This CDR3 has 13 residues. Germline CDR1 reads SGHNT; CDR2 reads YENEEA. In DNA form, the CDR3 reads TGTGCCAGCAGCTTACGCCTTAATTCACCCCTCCACTTT. The encoded protein is CASSLRLNSPLHF.

The chain uses TRBV5-1 and TRBJ2-3; perhaps TRBD2 as D (5 bases). The CDR3 totals 14 residues. Looked up from germline, CDR1 is SGHRS and CDR2 is YFSETQ. Trimming took 0 bases from V and 4 from J, leaving 9 bases between them. DNA for the CDR3: TGCGCCAGCAGCTTGGGGCCCGGGGCAGATACGCAGTATTTT. Protein sequence: CASSLGPGADTQYF.

In DNA form, the CDR3 reads TGTGCCACCAGCAGAGAAGGGACAGGGGGCGGTGGCTACACCTTC. Protein sequence: CATSREGTGGGGYTF. V and J are TRBV15 and TRBJ1-2; the match to TRBD1 covers 12 bases. V shed 0 bases and J 7 bases; nucleotides not matched to a gene: 3. This CDR3 comprises 15 residues. The germline CDR1 and CDR2 sequences are LNHNV and YYDKDF (reference sequence).

The chain uses TRBV11-3 and TRBJ1-2; no clear D gene. The V end lost 5 bases, the J end lost 8 bases, and 18 bases lay between the germline ends. CDR1 SGHNT and CDR2 YENEEA come from the germline V gene. This CDR3 is built from 14 residues. The CDR3 here is CASSPGPLEPGYTF. As DNA, the CDR3 is TGTGCCAGCAGCCCCGGACCCCTCGAGCCCGGCTACACCTTC.

This chain links TRBV6-4 with TRBJ1-1, with 11 bases identical to TRBD1. V was pared by 8 bases and J by 7 bases, with 6 bases of the junction left unmatched. CDR3 length: 13 residues. CDR1 is MRHNA and CDR2 is SNTAGT in the germline V gene. This CDR3 is CASALGTGGEAFF. CDR3 coding DNA: TGTGCCAGCGCGCTCGGGACAGGGGGTGAAGCTTTCTTT.